Listed below are T cell receptor beta chains from one sample, sequenced in a study of tumor-infiltrating lymphocytes in primary liver carcinoma. TCRdb redid the calling of the multiplex PCR reads with MiXCR, one entry per CDR3 protein. Here the sample spans 330,000 or so distinct CDR3 sequences, 65% being singletons. What was sequenced was peripheral blood. The source of these receptors is a man between 40 and 49 years old with primary liver carcinoma and hepatitis B virus infection. Each CDR3 is given with its conserved first and last residue. The order of the fields is CDR3 DNA, CDR3 protein, J gene, V gene, clone size, D gene. The D gene is left open where the match is weak. Clone size appears in some rows only: once, few, many, or a class for an expanded clone.

TGTGCAAGTCGCTTAGAGATGGGACTAGGAGGCACAGATACGCAGTATTTT CASRLEMGLGGTDTQYF TRBJ2-3 TRBV12-2 - -
TGCGCCAGCAGCCTGGCCGCTGCTGAAGGGAGATACACATCCACGCAGTATTTT CASSLAAAEGRYTSTQYF TRBJ2-3 TRBV5-1 - -
TGTACCATCTCTAGCGGGAGGGCCGGGGAGACCCAGTACTTC CTISSGRAGETQYF TRBJ2-5 TRBV10-3 - TRBD2
TGTGCCAGCAGTTACTCAGGAGGGGAAGGGGGCTACACCTTC CASSYSGGEGGYTF TRBJ1-2 TRBV6-6 many -
TGCGCCAACAGCCCTACAGTTGCCGGGGAGACCCAGTACTTC CANSPTVAGETQYF TRBJ2-5 TRBV4-2 - -
TGTGCCAGCAGGCATGAGGGGGAGACCCAATACTTC CASRHEGETQYF TRBJ2-5 TRBV11-2 - -
TGTGCCAGCAGCTTAGAAGGGGGGAATACAGATATGCAGTATTTT CASSLEGGNTDMQYF TRBJ2-3 TRBV11-2 - -
TGTGCCAGCACCACCTCTCCCGGGACGTTGGGCGAGGTTAGGGAGCGGTTCTTC CASTTSPGTLGEVRERFF TRBJ2-1 TRBV11-1 - -
TGTGGTAGCAGCTTAGACAGGACCACTGAAGCTTTCTTT CGSSLDRTTEAFF TRBJ1-1 TRBV11-2 once -
TGTGCCAGCAGCTCTCAGGGACTAGCGGACCAAGAGACCAAGTACTTC CASSSQGLADQETKYF TRBJ2-5 TRBV11-2 - TRBD2
TGTGCCAGCAGCACCGTAGCGGGAACCTCATACAATGAGCAGTTCTTC CASSTVAGTSYNEQFF TRBJ2-1 TRBV11-2 - TRBD2